This TCR beta chain was identified in a study of blood T cells in healthy people across ages. The second PCR ran roughly 6 to 11 cycles with a sample-barcoded 5' primer and J-beta primers. Tags on each cDNA molecule came from a template-switch adaptor with 12 random nucleotides. MiXCR was run by TCRdb on the 5' RACE reads, yielding one entry per CDR3 protein. The data contain some 1,500,000 distinct CDR3 sequences, under 55% of them seen just once; the ten biggest clones take up around 4%. The V gene's germline CDR1 is DFQATT and CDR2 SNEGSKA (reference sequence). There are 15 residues in the CDR3. V dropped 3 bases and J dropped 0; count of bases not matched to a gene: 4. Findings of the study overall: Long-lived donors carried more naive CD4+ cells and greater diversity than aged donors.

Details on this clonotype: Antigen: not known.

This chain links TRBV20-1 with TRBJ1-3, with 8 bases lining up with TRBD1. Sequencing was done on a sample of blood. The sequence came from a woman aged 18 to 35 in good health. Here the CDR3 DNA reads TGCAGTGCTAGGGACAGGGTGAGCTCTGGAAACACCATATATTTT. It codes for CSARDRVSSGNTIYF.